Sequencing of this T cell receptor beta chain was carried out in a study of post-analysis software for immune sequencing data. Study details: Several disease courses (relapsing-remitting, secondary progressive and progressive-relapsing) of multiple sclerosis were included.

cDNA libraries of TCR beta carried unique molecular identifiers. TCRdb independently ran MiXCR on the PCR reads; one entry per CDR3 protein. This sample carries hundreds of thousands of distinct CDR3 sequences, about a third of them seen once, and the ten largest clones take 13%. Germline CDR1 reads MDHEN; CDR2 reads SYDVKM. CDR3 length equals 12 residues. Between the trimmed V and J ends, which lost 2 bases and 8 bases, there was a span of 7 bases. A word on this clonotype: Its antigen is still unknown.

General study findings and limits: Pronounced co-clustering by F measure was evident among identically batched samples. Relative to controls, patients had about five TRBV segments at higher frequency, with TRBV5-6, TRBV5-1 and TRBV20-1 among these. Controls significantly exceeded multiple sclerosis patients in normalized Chao1 diversity.

Input material: blood. The receptor was isolated from a girl aged 10 to 17 with multiple sclerosis. The chain combines TRBV28 with TRBJ2-1, with unresolved D. The CDR3 here is CASSLMIDEQFF. Written as DNA, the CDR3 is TGTGCCAGCAGTTTAATGATCGATGAGCAGTTCTTC.